This T cell receptor beta chain is drawn from a study of blood T cell repertoires in COVID-19. Study as a whole: Samples representing acute and convalescent COVID-19 were sourced from the United States, Italy and Spain.

One Seattle source followed patients from active infection through their disease course. V shed 4 bases and J shed 4 bases, with 11 bases lying between them. The V gene's germline CDR1 is SGHTA and CDR2 FQGNSA. This CDR3 comprises 14 residues. Method: immunoSEQ multiplex PCR; TCRdb's copy keeps in-frame clones and lacks some. The table lists some 200,000 clones, 84% of them singletons. The sequenced material came from peripheral blood. This TCR was recovered from a woman older than 75 with COVID-19, enrolled during active disease. V gene TRBV7-2 combines with J gene TRBJ1-3; D remains unclear. For the CDR3, the DNA is TGTGCCAGCAGCTCGGTTGCGGGGGGAAACACCATATATTTT. Translation: CASSSVAGGNTIYF. Full variable domain (remainder filled in from reference TRBV7-2 and TRBJ1-3): GAGVSQSPSNKVTEKGKDVELRCDPISGHTALYWYRQSLGQGLEFLIYFQGNSAPDKSGLPSDRFSAERTGGSVSTLTIQRTQQEDSAVYLCASSSVAGGNTIYFGEGSWLTVV.